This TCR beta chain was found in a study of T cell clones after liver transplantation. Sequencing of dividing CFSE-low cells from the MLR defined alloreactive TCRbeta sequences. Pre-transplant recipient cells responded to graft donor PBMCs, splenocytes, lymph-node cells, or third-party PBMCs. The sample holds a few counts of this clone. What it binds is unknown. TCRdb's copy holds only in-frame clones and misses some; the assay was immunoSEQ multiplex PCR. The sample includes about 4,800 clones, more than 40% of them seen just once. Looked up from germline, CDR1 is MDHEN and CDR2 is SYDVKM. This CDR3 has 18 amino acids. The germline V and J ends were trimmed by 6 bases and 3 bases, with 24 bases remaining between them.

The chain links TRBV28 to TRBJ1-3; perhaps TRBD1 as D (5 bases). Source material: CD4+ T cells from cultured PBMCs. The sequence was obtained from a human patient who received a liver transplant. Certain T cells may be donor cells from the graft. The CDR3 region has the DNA TGTGCCAGCAGACCATCAAACGCCAGGGTACAAGGTGGAAACACCATATATTTT. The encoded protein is CASRPSNARVQGGNTIYF.